Listed below are T cell receptor beta chains from one sample, sequenced in a study of healthy donors' naive CD4 and CD8 T cells. TCRdb analysed the reads with MiXCR anew, one entry per CDR3 protein. The sample has about 180,000 distinct CDR3 sequences, about four fifths seen once. Input material: naive CD4+ and CD8+ T cells sorted from blood, pooled from several donors. The receptors shown here come from a pool of human donors in good health; the sample pools cells from several healthy donors. Both conserved end residues are trimmed from each CDR3. A D gene is named only where the DNA matches it firmly.

d_gene: TRBD2
j_gene: TRBJ2-1
v_gene: TRBV6-1
CDR3aa: ASSAYPRAGGLNEQF

d_gene: TRBD1
j_gene: TRBJ2-5
v_gene: TRBV6-5
CDR3aa: ASSLIRTGLETQY

d_gene: TRBD2
j_gene: TRBJ2-3
v_gene: TRBV29-1
CDR3aa: SVLGLELAGRLDTQY

d_gene: -
j_gene: TRBJ2-7
v_gene: TRBV27
CDR3aa: ASSLTGPGEQY

d_gene: TRBD2
j_gene: TRBJ2-7
v_gene: TRBV20-1
CDR3aa: SARQGLAGVVDEQY

d_gene: TRBD2
j_gene: TRBJ2-7
v_gene: TRBV12-3/TRBV12-4
CDR3aa: ASSLGLAGTYEQY

d_gene: TRBD2
j_gene: TRBJ2-1
v_gene: TRBV29-1
CDR3aa: SVVASGYNEQF

d_gene: -
j_gene: TRBJ2-7
v_gene: TRBV27
CDR3aa: ASTSGASYEQY

d_gene: TRBD1
j_gene: TRBJ1-6
v_gene: TRBV6-2/TRBV6-3
CDR3aa: VSSAGTGQDYSPLH

d_gene: -
j_gene: TRBJ2-2
v_gene: TRBV27
CDR3aa: ASSTGPGSGQGELF

d_gene: -
j_gene: TRBJ1-1
v_gene: TRBV27
CDR3aa: ASSLFSGNTEAF

d_gene: -
j_gene: TRBJ2-5
v_gene: TRBV29-1
CDR3aa: SVRGTPETQY

d_gene: TRBD1
j_gene: TRBJ1-1
v_gene: TRBV27
CDR3aa: ASSNKGAATEAF

d_gene: -
j_gene: TRBJ2-3
v_gene: TRBV27
CDR3aa: ASSLWSSTDTQY

d_gene: TRBD2
j_gene: TRBJ2-1
v_gene: TRBV6-5
CDR3aa: ASSYFPGGPGNEQF

d_gene: -
j_gene: TRBJ1-1
v_gene: TRBV6-2/TRBV6-3
CDR3aa: ASRDDRNTEAF

d_gene: -
j_gene: TRBJ1-5
v_gene: TRBV6-1
CDR3aa: ASRLPRDNNQPQH

d_gene: -
j_gene: TRBJ2-3
v_gene: TRBV2
CDR3aa: ASTLGGSRDTQY

d_gene: TRBD1
j_gene: TRBJ1-1
v_gene: TRBV2
CDR3aa: AEGGQGDTEAF

d_gene: -
j_gene: TRBJ2-1
v_gene: TRBV6-1
CDR3aa: ASSYSKRVYNEQF

d_gene: -
j_gene: TRBJ1-5
v_gene: TRBV6-5
CDR3aa: ASSYRTDQPQH

d_gene: -
j_gene: TRBJ2-7
v_gene: TRBV12-3/TRBV12-4
CDR3aa: ASSRSSGPSYEQY

d_gene: -
j_gene: TRBJ2-7
v_gene: TRBV19
CDR3aa: ASALGAISYEQY

d_gene: -
j_gene: TRBJ1-1
v_gene: TRBV20-1
CDR3aa: SARRPAGNTEAF

d_gene: -
j_gene: TRBJ1-4
v_gene: TRBV27
CDR3aa: ASSFLGQSNEKLF

d_gene: -
j_gene: TRBJ1-1
v_gene: TRBV19
CDR3aa: ASSIVRGGLTEAF

d_gene: -
j_gene: TRBJ1-1
v_gene: TRBV29-1
CDR3aa: SVERGQGMNTEAF

d_gene: -
j_gene: TRBJ1-1
v_gene: TRBV4-3
CDR3aa: ASSHGTGTEAF

d_gene: TRBD2
j_gene: TRBJ2-1
v_gene: TRBV11-3
CDR3aa: ASGGGLAGVNEQF

d_gene: TRBD2
j_gene: TRBJ2-3
v_gene: TRBV14
CDR3aa: ASSQGGSGMADTQY

d_gene: TRBD1
j_gene: TRBJ2-1
v_gene: TRBV11-1
CDR3aa: ASSRGQGAYNEQF

d_gene: -
j_gene: TRBJ2-7
v_gene: TRBV11-2
CDR3aa: ASSLGSPYEQY

d_gene: -
j_gene: TRBJ2-3
v_gene: TRBV29-1
CDR3aa: SVGSSTSTDTQY

d_gene: -
j_gene: TRBJ1-2
v_gene: TRBV21-1
CDR3aa: ASSKVTGLRDYGYT

d_gene: -
j_gene: TRBJ1-5
v_gene: TRBV19
CDR3aa: ASRGRTGNQPQH

d_gene: -
j_gene: TRBJ2-1
v_gene: TRBV2
CDR3aa: ASSRDQYNEQF

d_gene: -
j_gene: TRBJ1-1
v_gene: TRBV30
CDR3aa: AWDVLGNTEAF

d_gene: -
j_gene: TRBJ1-1
v_gene: TRBV29-1
CDR3aa: SVATGTMNTEAF

d_gene: -
j_gene: TRBJ1-6
v_gene: TRBV6-2/TRBV6-3
CDR3aa: ASRAGVSPLH